This TCR beta chain was documented in a study of blood T cell repertoires in COVID-19. This CDR3 is built from 14 residues. V lost 0 bases and J 1 base, leaving 7 bases between the germline ends. In germline, CDR1 is SGDLS, CDR2 YYNGEE. Here immunoSEQ multiplex PCR was the method, and the copy in TCRdb shows in-frame clones only, minus some. Of about 300,000 clones detected, around nine tenths appear once; the ten largest clones hold around 6%. The participants were between about 18 and 90 years old and came from roughly 24 US areas. The chain carries TRBV9 and TRBJ2-5, with D hard to call. The receptor comes from a woman younger than 45 who had recovered from COVID-19. Sequenced material: PBMCs or T cells enriched from blood (not recorded which). For the CDR3, the DNA is TGTGCCAGCAGCGTAGGCCAGTCCCAAGAGACCCAGTACTTC. It codes for CASSVGQSQETQYF.